Included here is one T cell receptor beta chain sequence, with context. Its antigen is as yet unknown. Generated by immunoSEQ multiplex PCR, the TCRdb table keeps only in-frame clones and is missing some. The sample gives more than 75,000 clones, roughly 84% of which show up once; roughly 0.35% is in the top ten. The data belong to a study of OX40 agonist ivuxolimab in advanced cancers. Overall study context: Ivuxolimab is a fully human IgG2 antibody that activates OX40 (CD134).

Study-wide results and limits: Some nonresponders likewise displayed low normalized T-cell clonal expansion. CD8+ T cells averaged more expanded clones than CD4+. CD4+ and CD8+ T cells in blood underwent clonal expansion by week 6 at 0.1 to 3.0 mg/kg.

The CDR3 runs 14 residues. Germline values: CDR1 LNHDA, CDR2 SQIVND (reference sequence). Trimming took 3 bases from V and 8 from J; bases not matched to a gene: 8. The chain couples TRBV19 to TRBJ1-2; 8 nucleotides agree with TRBD1. The receptor comes from an adult with an advanced solid tumor such as melanoma, head and neck, liver or kidney cancer. The sample consisted of CD4+ or CD8+ T cells sorted from blood, taken in a trial of the OX40 agonist ivuxolimab. The CDR3 DNA follows: TGTGCCAGTAGTATCGACAGGGGCAAAAGCGGCTACACCTTC. Translated, it gives CASSIDRGKSGYTF.